This T cell receptor (beta chain) is drawn from a study of T-cell memory formation after mild COVID-19. Findings of the study overall: Contracting clones localized mainly to CM and EM when CD4+ and mainly to EMRA when CD8+.

This clonotype was detected only a few times. No antigen is known for it. A 5'RACE reaction primed in the constant segment made cDNA libraries of TCR alpha and TCR beta, and these carried sample barcodes and UMIs. TCRdb used MiXCR to reprocess the 5' RACE reads, holding one entry per CDR3 protein. This sample has more than 150,000 distinct CDR3 sequences, with under 14% found just once. The sequenced material came from PBMCs or a T cell subset sorted from them (not recorded which). The clonotype comes from a man younger than 35 who had mild COVID-19 (a few samples of this study predate the infection). Cell type and time point are not known.

The CDR3 DNA follows: TGCAGCGTCCGATCTCCGGGTAGGGACGAGCAGTACTTC. It encodes CSVRSPGRDEQYF. The chain combines TRBV29-1 with TRBJ2-7; D not certain. The CDR3 length is 13 residues. Germline V lookup: CDR1 SQVTM, CDR2 ANQGSEA. V lost 6 bases and J 5 bases, leaving 17 bases between the germline ends.